This T cell receptor beta chain was profiled in a study of T cells after yellow fever vaccination (dated by TCRdb to about 2019). Regarding the complete study: Libraries from fractions with low cell numbers were prepared with the SMART-Seq v4 Ultra Low Input RNA kit. To follow T-cell clones before and after primary and booster YFV17D yellow fever vaccination, bulk TCR alpha and beta repertoires were sequenced over time. Blood was drawn at multiple timepoints before and after primary and secondary immunization, with bulk PBMC replicates and cell subsets isolated. The cohort comprised two healthy male donors, one aged 18 to 29 and one aged 30 to 40 years.

The paper as a whole reports these results and caveats: A small share of clonotypes occurred in both CD4 and CD8 compartments, likely arising from convergent recombination. The secondary T-cell response was found to be weaker but faster than the primary response, with a peak reached on day 5 rather than on day 15. Most clones expanded after primary vaccination were re-detected after the booster (96% of CD4 and approximately 85% of CD8), suggesting broad memory maintenance. FACS-sorted repertoires could contain abundant contaminating clonotypes from the bulk population, so computational filtering was required. Only two donors were included in the study, so the extent to which the findings can be generalized is limited.

This clonotype occurred a few times. Its antigen is still unknown. Per-base quality was not reported, and no clone a single base away is much larger than it. The treatment or condition label, read with the paper, signifies: live attenuated yellow fever vaccine strain. At each blood-draw timepoint, two biological replicates of bulk PBMCs were collected. PBMCs were isolated from peripheral blood using a standard Ficoll-Paque protocol. TriZol was used to extract RNA from bulk PBMCs, CD4 and CD8 fractions, and dextramer-positive and dextramer-negative fractions. Trimming removed 3 bases from V and 7 bases from J, leaving 11 bases between the germline ends. Sequences SGHRS (CDR1) and YFSETQ (CDR2) are obtained from the germline V gene. The CDR3 holds 13 amino acids from the cysteine to the phenylalanine. Only CDR3 DNA is held: 39 bases, read in frame from base 1. This sample was sequenced with an Illumina NovaSeq 6000. TCR cDNA was synthesized by 5'RACE template switching, through which a universal primer site and unique molecular identifiers were introduced. Priming for cDNA synthesis came from both the TCR alpha and TCR beta constant segments. Two PCR steps were used to amplify libraries, with sample barcodes and sequencing adapters being added in the second step. Sequencing of libraries was performed on Illumina HiSeq 2500 (2x100 bp) or NovaSeq (2x150 bp). The study's processing was this. Reads were demultiplexed and collapsed into UMI consensus sequences with MIGEC, and V(D)J alignment was performed with MiXCR. Vaccine-responding clonotypes were defined with edgeR using replicate PBMC samples, requiring FDR below 0.01 and a log2 fold change above 5 up to day 15. Each bulk clonotype received a CD4 or CD8 identity based on whether the sequenced CD4 or CD8 repertoire contained that clonotype at higher abundance. TCRdb passed the public sequencing reads through fastp at Q25 and MiXCR, retaining productive beta sequences. Each CDR3 protein gets just one entry, which takes the most common genes and DNA from the rows behind it. These V and J calls derive from TCRdb rather than the authors' analysis. The sample table lists some 250,000 distinct CDR3 sequences, roughly 3.5% of them with a count of one. The biggest ten clones account for approximately 18% of the sample.

The sequence derives from a man younger than 35 who received the YFV17D yellow fever vaccine. The chain joins TRBV5-1 to TRBJ2-1; a tentative D call is TRBD2 (5 bases match). The sample here was PBMCs, taken 15 days after the yellow fever booster vaccination. The encoded CDR3 is CASSSTPGNEQFF. The nucleotides are TGCGCCAGCAGCTCTACCCCGGGGAATGAGCAGTTCTTC.